This note documents a single TCR beta chain sequence. The record originates from a study of blood T cell repertoires in COVID-19. The wider study: Collection of acute and convalescent COVID-19 samples took place in the United States, Italy and Spain. T cells, B-cell-depleted T cells, or PBMCs supplied cDNA or gDNA.

Germline V gene sequence: CDR1 SEHNR, CDR2 FQNEAQ (reference sequence). The CDR3 is 14 residues long. Trimming removed 3 bases from V and 6 bases from J, with 14 bases in between. The study recruited people aged roughly 18 to 89 years across 20 to 30 US areas. In the study's own analysis: Estimates of nucleated cell counts were drawn from the amplification of reference gene primers. Clones were sequenced by immunoSEQ multiplex PCR, and TCRdb holds only the in-frame ones, with some missing. V, J and clone size are taken as reported in that table, and D and trimming were inferred from the DNA itself. The repertoire includes some 150,000 clones, roughly 90% of them detected once, and around 1.3% sits in the top ten.

This sequence was found in a woman in her twenties or thirties with acute COVID-19. This rearrangement joins TRBV7-9 to TRBJ1-2, with D perhaps matching TRBD1 (5 bases). The sequencing input was PBMCs or T cells enriched from blood (not recorded which). The CDR3 DNA is TGTGCCAGCAGCTTCGAAACGGAGACAGATGGCTACACCTTC. Residues: CASSFETETDGYTF.